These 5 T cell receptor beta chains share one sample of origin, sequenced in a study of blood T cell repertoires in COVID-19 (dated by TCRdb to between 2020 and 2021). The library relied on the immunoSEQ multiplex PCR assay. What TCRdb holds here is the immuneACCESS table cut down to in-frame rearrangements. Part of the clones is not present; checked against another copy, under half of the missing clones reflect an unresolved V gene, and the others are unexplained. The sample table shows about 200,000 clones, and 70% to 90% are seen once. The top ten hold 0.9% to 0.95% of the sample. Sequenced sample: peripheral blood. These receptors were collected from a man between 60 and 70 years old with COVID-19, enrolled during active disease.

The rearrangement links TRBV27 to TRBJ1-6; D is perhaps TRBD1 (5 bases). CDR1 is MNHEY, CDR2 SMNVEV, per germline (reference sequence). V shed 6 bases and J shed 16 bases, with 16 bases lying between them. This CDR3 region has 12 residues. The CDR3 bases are TGTGCCAGCAGCTGGGACGGGACTCTACTCCACTTT. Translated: CASSWDGTLLHF.

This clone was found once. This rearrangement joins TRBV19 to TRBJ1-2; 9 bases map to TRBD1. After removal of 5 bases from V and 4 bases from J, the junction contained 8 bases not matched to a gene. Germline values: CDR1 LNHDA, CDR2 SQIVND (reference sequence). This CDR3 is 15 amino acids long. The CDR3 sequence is CASSLDRGLGYGYTF. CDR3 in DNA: TGTGCCAGTAGTCTCGACAGGGGGTTGGGCTATGGCTACACCTTC.

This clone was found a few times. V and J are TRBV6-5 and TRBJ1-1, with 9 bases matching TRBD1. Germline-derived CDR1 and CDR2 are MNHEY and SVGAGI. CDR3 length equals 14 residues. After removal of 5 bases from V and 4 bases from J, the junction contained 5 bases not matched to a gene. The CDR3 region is CASSLDRGGTEAFF. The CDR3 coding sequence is TGTGCCAGCAGTCTGGACAGGGGAGGCACTGAAGCTTTCTTT.

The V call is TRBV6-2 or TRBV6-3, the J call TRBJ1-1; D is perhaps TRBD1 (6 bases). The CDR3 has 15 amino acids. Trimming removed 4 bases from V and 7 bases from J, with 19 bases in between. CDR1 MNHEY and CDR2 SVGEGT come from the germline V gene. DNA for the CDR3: TGTGCCAGCAGTTCCCTTTGGACAGTAACGAATGAAGCTTTCTTT. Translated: CASSSLWTVTNEAFF.

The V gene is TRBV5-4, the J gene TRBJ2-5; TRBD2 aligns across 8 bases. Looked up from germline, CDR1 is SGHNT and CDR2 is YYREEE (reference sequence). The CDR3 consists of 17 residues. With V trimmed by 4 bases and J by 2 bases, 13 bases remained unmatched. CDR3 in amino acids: CASSPNRASGLQETQYF. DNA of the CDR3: TGTGCCAGCAGCCCTAATAGGGCTAGCGGGCTACAAGAGACCCAGTACTTC. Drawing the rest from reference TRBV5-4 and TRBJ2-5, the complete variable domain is ETGVTQSPTHLIKTRGQQVTLRCSSQSGHNTVSWYQQALGQGPQFIFQYYREEENGRGNFPPRFSGLQFPNYSSELNVNALELDDSALYLCASSPNRASGLQETQYFGPGTRLLVL.